This TCR beta chain was profiled in a study of T cells in Graves' hyperthyroidism and ophthalmopathy. Study-level results: Ophthalmopathy cases were set apart from stable hyperthyroidism by a 13 V-J model.

On this clonotype: Its matching antigen is unknown.

The TCR beta CDR3 regions underwent amplification using RNA transcripts as the source. The HTBI primer set drove a first-round RT-PCR of the TCR CDR3. TCRdb re-derived calls from the multiplex PCR reads in MiXCR, one entry per CDR3 protein. Of 550,000 to 800,000 distinct CDR3 sequences in the sample, 17% were seen once. The specimen was blood. This clonotype was sampled from a man aged 50 to 59 with Graves' hyperthyroidism.

This CDR3 is CASNNRNEQFF. The CDR3 DNA reads TGTGCCAGCAATAATCGCAATGAGCAGTTCTTC. The chain combines TRBV27 with TRBJ2-1; D is unresolved. V dropped 7 bases and J dropped 6 bases, with 7 bases sitting between them. CDR1 MNHEY and CDR2 SMNVEV come from the germline V gene (reference sequence). The CDR3 has 11 amino acids.